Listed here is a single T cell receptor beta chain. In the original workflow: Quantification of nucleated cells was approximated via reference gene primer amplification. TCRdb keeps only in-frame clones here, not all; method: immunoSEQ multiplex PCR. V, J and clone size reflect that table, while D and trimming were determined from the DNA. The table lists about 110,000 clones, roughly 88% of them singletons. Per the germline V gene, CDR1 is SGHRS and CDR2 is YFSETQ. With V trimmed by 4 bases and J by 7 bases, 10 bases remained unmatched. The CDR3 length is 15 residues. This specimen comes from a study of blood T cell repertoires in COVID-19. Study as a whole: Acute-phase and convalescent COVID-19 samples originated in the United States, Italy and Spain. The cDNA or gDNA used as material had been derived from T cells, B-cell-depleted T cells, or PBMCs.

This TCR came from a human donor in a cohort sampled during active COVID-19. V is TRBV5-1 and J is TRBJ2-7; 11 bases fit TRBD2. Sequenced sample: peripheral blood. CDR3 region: CASSPTSGSNWEQYF. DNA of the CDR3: TGCGCCAGCAGCCCAACTAGCGGGAGTAATTGGGAGCAGTACTTC.